The 5 T cell receptor beta chains in this list originate from one sample, sequenced in a study of yellow fever vaccine responses in identical twins. TCRdb reprocessed the RT-PCR reads with MiXCR, giving one entry per CDR3 protein. The sample lists approximately 15,000 distinct CDR3 sequences, roughly 84% occurring once. Specimen: T cells from blood (PBMCs), unsorted or a sorted subset (not recorded which), collected before or after yellow fever vaccination (not recorded which). All receptors come from a woman aged 18-35 years who received the yellow fever vaccine.

On this clonotype: Because the CDR3 is missing its conserved closing phenylalanine or tryptophan, this is likely a read error. CDR3 coding DNA: TGCGCCAGCAGCTTGGGAGGACAGAATGAAAAACTGTTTTCT. Translating it yields CASSLGGQNEKLFS. The chain combines TRBV5-1 with TRBJ1-4; weak D call: TRBD1 (6 bases). The CDR3 is 14 amino acids. V was cut by 0 bases and J by 5 bases, with 8 bases left in between. The germline gives CDR1 SGHRS, CDR2 YFSETQ.

The chain uses TRBV11-3 and TRBJ2-7, with a possible D match to TRBD2 (6 bases). V lost 1 base to trimming and J lost 2 bases, with 12 bases between them. Per the germline V gene, CDR1 is SGHNT and CDR2 is YENEEA. CDR3 size: 15 residues. The CDR3: CASSLVGTQAYEQYV. The DNA of the CDR3 is TGTGCCAGCAGCTTAGTCGGGACTCAAGCCTACGAGCAGTACGTC.

This chain connects TRBV7-9 to TRBJ2-3, with D unclear. V was clipped by 4 bases and J by 1 base, with 3 bases between them. CDR1 is SEHNR, CDR2 FQNEAQ, per germline (reference sequence). The CDR3 totals 12 residues. For the CDR3, the DNA is TGTGCCAGCAGCTCCCGCACAGATACGCAGTATTTT. Translation gives CASSSRTDTQYF. The complete variable domain, with remaining parts taken from reference TRBV7-9 and TRBJ2-3, reads DTGVSQNPRHKITKRGQNVTFRCDPISEHNRLYWYRQTLGQGPEFLTYFQNEAQLEKSRLLSDRFSAERPKGSFSTLEIQRTEQGDSAMYLCASSSRTDTQYFGPGTRLTVL.

The chain carries TRBV29-1 and TRBJ2-5, with no clear D. This CDR3 has 14 residues. Trimming shortened V by 3 bases and J by 2 bases, and 13 bases separated the two germline ends. Germline CDR1 SQVTM, CDR2 ANQGSEA. The CDR3 DNA reads TGCAGCGTTGAGCCAACTGGGGTGCAAGAGACCCAGTACTTC. Translating it yields CSVEPTGVQETQYF.

This rearrangement joins TRBV2 to TRBJ1-2; the D is unclear. The V gene lost 5 bases and the J gene lost 8 bases, with 9 bases spanning the gap. This CDR3 comprises 11 residues. Germline lookup yields CDR1 SNHLY and CDR2 FYNNEI. The CDR3 spells CASSPTGGYTF. In DNA form, the CDR3 reads TGTGCCAGCAGTCCCACCGGAGGCTACACCTTC. Looking up the rest from reference TRBV2 and TRBJ1-2 gives the full variable domain: EPEVTQTPSHQVTQMGQEVILRCVPISNHLYFYWYRQILGQKVEFLVSFYNNEISEKSEIFDDQFSVERPDGSNFTLKIRSTKLEDSAMYFCASSPTGGYTFGSGTRLTVV.